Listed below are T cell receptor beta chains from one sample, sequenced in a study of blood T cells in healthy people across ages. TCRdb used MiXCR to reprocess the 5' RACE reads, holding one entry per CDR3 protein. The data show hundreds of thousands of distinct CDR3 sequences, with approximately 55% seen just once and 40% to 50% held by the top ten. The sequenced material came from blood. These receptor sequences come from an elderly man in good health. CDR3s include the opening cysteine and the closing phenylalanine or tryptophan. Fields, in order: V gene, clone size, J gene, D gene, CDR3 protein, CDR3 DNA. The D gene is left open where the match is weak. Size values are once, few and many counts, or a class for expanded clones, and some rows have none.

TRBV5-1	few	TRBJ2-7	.	CASSPEQRRRAEQYF	TGCGCCAGCAGCCCCGAACAACGACGCAGGGCCGAGCAGTACTTC
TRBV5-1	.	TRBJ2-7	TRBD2	CASSLAWREDEQYF	TGCGCCAGCAGCTTGGCCTGGCGGGAGGACGAGCAGTACTTC
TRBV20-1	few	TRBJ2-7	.	CSAPMERISYEQYF	TGCAGTGCCCCCATGGAGCGGATTTCCTACGAGCAGTACTTC
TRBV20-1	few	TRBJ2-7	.	CSASGPGAIEQYF	TGCAGTGCTAGTGGTCCGGGGGCGATCGAGCAGTACTTC
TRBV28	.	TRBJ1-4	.	CASSSVRASNEKLFF	TGTGCCAGCAGTTCCGTACGAGCTTCTAATGAAAAACTGTTTTTT
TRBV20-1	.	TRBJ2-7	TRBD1	CSAFRDSPYEQYF	TGCAGTGCTTTTAGGGACAGCCCCTACGAGCAGTACTTC
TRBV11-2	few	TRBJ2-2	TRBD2	CASSPGLAGSGELFF	TGTGCCAGCAGCCCGGGACTAGCGGGAAGCGGGGAGCTGTTTTTT
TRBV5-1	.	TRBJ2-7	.	CASRPTGASNEQYF	TGCGCCAGCAGACCAACCGGGGCAAGCAATGAGCAGTACTTC
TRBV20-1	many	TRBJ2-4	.	CSGVQGAKNIQYF	TGCAGTGGCGTCCAGGGGGCCAAAAACATTCAGTACTTC
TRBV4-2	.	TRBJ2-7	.	CASSQVAGMGGSYEQYF	TGTGCCAGCAGCCAAGTGGCTGGGATGGGGGGTTCCTACGAGCAGTACTTC
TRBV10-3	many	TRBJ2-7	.	CAISELDVSYEQYF	TGTGCCATCAGTGAGTTGGACGTATCCTACGAGCAGTACTTC
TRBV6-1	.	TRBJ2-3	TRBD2	CASSPKGLARVTDTQYF	TGTGCCAGCAGTCCTAAGGGACTAGCGCGAGTGACAGATACGCAGTATTTT
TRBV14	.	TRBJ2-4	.	CASSHLGQAKNIQYF	TGTGCCAGCAGCCATCTCGGACAAGCCAAAAACATTCAGTACTTC
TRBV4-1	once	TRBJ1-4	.	CASSQDAGFAEKLFF	TGCGCCAGCAGCCAAGATGCAGGGTTTGCTGAAAAACTGTTTTTT
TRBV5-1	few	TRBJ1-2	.	CASSLGSPVDGYTF	TGCGCCAGCAGCTTGGGTTCCCCGGTCGATGGCTACACCTTC
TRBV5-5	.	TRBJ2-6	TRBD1	CASSGPGQGPLWPNVLTF	TGTGCCAGCAGCGGACCGGGACAGGGACCTCTTTGGCCCAACGTCCTGACTTTC
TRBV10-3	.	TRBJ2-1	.	CAITQGVGNEQFF	TGTGCCATTACGCAGGGAGTGGGGAATGAGCAGTTCTTC
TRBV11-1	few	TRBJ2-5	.	CASSLEPGETQYF	TGTGCCAGCAGCTTAGAGCCAGGGGAGACCCAGTACTTC
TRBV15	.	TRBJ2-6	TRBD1	CATSRPQGYGANVLTF	TGTGCCACCAGCAGACCACAGGGGTATGGGGCCAACGTCCTGACTTTC
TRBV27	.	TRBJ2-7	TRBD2	CASSLSRGRASDEQYF	TGTGCCAGCAGTTTATCCCGCGGGAGGGCCTCTGATGAGCAGTACTTC
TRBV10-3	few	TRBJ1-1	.	CAISYQQENTEAFF	TGTGCCATCAGTTACCAACAAGAAAACACTGAAGCTTTCTTT
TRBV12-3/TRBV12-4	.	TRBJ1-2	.	CASTVLRSVTYGYTF	TGTGCCAGCACCGTCCTCCGTTCTGTCACCTATGGCTACACCTTC
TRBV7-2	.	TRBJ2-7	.	CASSRSRLESYEQYF	TGTGCCAGCAGCCGCTCGAGACTAGAGTCGTACGAGCAGTACTTC
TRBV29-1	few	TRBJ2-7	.	CSVVAGGYEQYF	TGCAGCGTTGTTGCGGGTGGGTACGAGCAGTACTTC